The 32 T cell receptor beta chains in this list originate from one sample, sequenced in a study of shared clonotypes between healthy human individuals. Data came from immunoSEQ multiplex PCR; TCRdb stores just in-frame clones and leaves some out. The table includes about 2,500,000 clones, approximately 90% detected once. The material sequenced was naive CD4+ T cells sorted from blood. Subset of the sample: CD45RA+ positively selected. The receptors come from a man in his late teens or twenties in good health.

The CDR3 is CASDRVLAENKEYEQYF. The CDR3 DNA is TGCGCCAGCGACCGTGTACTAGCGGAAAACAAAGAATACGAGCAGTACTTC. This chain uses TRBV10-1 with TRBJ2-5; 8 bases align to TRBD2. The tail of the sequence fits TRBJ2-7 better, so the J call may be wrong. CDR1 is WNHNN and CDR2 is SYGVQD in the germline V gene (reference sequence). The length of the CDR3 is 17 residues.

V gene TRBV4-1 combines with J gene TRBJ1-6, with D perhaps TRBD1 (5 bases). With 1 base removed from V and 8 bases from J, the gap between germline ends came to 12 bases. This CDR3 is 15 amino acids long. Germline V lookup: CDR1 MGHRA, CDR2 YSYEKL. The CDR3 sequence: CASSQVGGKDSPLHF. DNA of the CDR3: TGCGCCAGCAGCCAAGTGGGGGGAAAGGATTCACCCCTCCACTTT.

This clone was detected once. This chain joins TRBV5-1 and TRBJ2-2; tentatively, D is TRBD1 (5 bases). CDR3 size: 15 residues. V lost 1 base to trimming and J lost 6 bases, with 13 bases between them. The V gene's germline CDR1 is SGHRS and CDR2 YFSETQ. The CDR3 protein is CASSLLREGSGELFF. The CDR3 nucleotides are TGCGCCAGCAGCTTGCTCAGGGAAGGGTCCGGGGAGCTGTTTTTT.

Regarding this clone: Different DNA sequences within this sample yield the same CDR3. The chain has TRBV25-1 and TRBJ2-7; D not resolved. V was trimmed by 0 bases and J by 3 bases, leaving 3 bases between them. This CDR3 contains 12 residues. Germline V CDR1 and CDR2: MGHDK, SYGVNS. The CDR3 DNA sequence: TGTGCCAGCAGTGAATACGGCTACGAGCAGTACTTC. Translating it yields CASSEYGYEQYF.

CDR3 region: CASSPPGLAGVSEQFF. In DNA form, the CDR3 reads TGTGCCAGCAGTCCTCCGGGACTAGCGGGAGTCTCTGAGCAGTTCTTC. The chain employs TRBV27 and TRBJ2-1; 14 nucleotides agree with TRBD2. Trimming removed 5 bases from V and 9 bases from J; junction bases left unmatched: 9. The CDR3 has 16 amino acids. Germline V lookup: CDR1 MNHEY, CDR2 SMNVEV (reference sequence).

V gene TRBV30 combines with J gene TRBJ2-2; D ambiguous. The V and J ends lost 0 bases and 1 base respectively, with 6 bases between them. CDR3 length: 14 residues. Germline values: CDR1 GTSNPN, CDR2 SVGIG (reference sequence). Written as DNA, the CDR3 is TGTGCCTGGAGTGTAGGTGGGAACACCGGGGAGCTGTTTTTT. It is translated as CAWSVGGNTGELFF.

The J gene is TRBJ2-7, the V gene TRBV20-1, with 7 bases identical to TRBD2. V gave up 3 bases and J gave up 7 bases; unmatched junction bases: 3. The CDR3 is 11 residues long. Germline V gene sequence: CDR1 DFQATT, CDR2 SNEGSKA (reference sequence). CDR3 residues: CSASSGWEQYF. CDR3 DNA sequence: TGCAGTGCTAGTAGCGGGTGGGAGCAGTACTTC.

The gene calls are TRBV5-1 and TRBJ2-5, with a tentative D call TRBD2 (6 bases). Germline values: CDR1 SGHRS, CDR2 YFSETQ. V lost 1 base and J lost 4, with 14 bases in between. This CDR3 comprises 15 residues. CDR3 bases: TGCGCCAGCAGCTTGTTGAGGGAGGAGGGAGAGACCCAGTACTTC. Encoded protein: CASSLLREEGETQYF.

This clone was counted a single time. The rearrangement uses TRBV6-5 and TRBJ1-5; D might be TRBD1 (6 bases). Germline V lookup: CDR1 MNHEY, CDR2 SVGAGI. This CDR3 spans 15 amino acids. V lost 6 bases, J lost 2 bases, and 14 bases lay in between. The CDR3 loop reads CASRKQGNGNQPQHF. The CDR3 DNA reads as TGTGCCAGCAGAAAACAGGGTAACGGCAATCAGCCCCAGCATTTT.

The chain has TRBV28 and TRBJ2-1; 7 nucleotides match TRBD1. The junction had 12 bases not matched to a gene; V was cut back by 4 bases and J by 9 bases. The CDR3 runs to 15 residues. Germline V CDR1 and CDR2: MDHEN, SYDVKM. The CDR3 reads CASSSTTGKSGEQFF. The CDR3 coding sequence is TGTGCCAGCAGTTCGACGACAGGGAAAAGTGGTGAGCAGTTCTTC.

This clone was observed once. The chain is built from TRBV5-1 and TRBJ2-1, with 7 bases that match TRBD2. Trimming cost V 0 bases and J 9 bases; bases outside gene matches: 9. Germline V gene sequence: CDR1 SGHRS, CDR2 YFSETQ. The CDR3 sequence is 15 residues long. The DNA for the CDR3 is TGCGCCAGCAGCTTGGAGGGGACTAAGTACTTTGAGCAGTTCTTC. Protein sequence: CASSLEGTKYFEQFF.

The rearrangement joins TRBV27 to TRBJ1-6; D possibly corresponds to TRBD1 (6 bases). Germline CDR1 reads MNHEY; CDR2 reads SMNVEV (reference sequence). Trimming took off 4 bases at V and 12 bases at J, with 16 bases between the two ends. The CDR3 totals 14 residues. The CDR3, as DNA: TGTGCCAGCAGTTCGAGAAATCAGGGGTTACCCCTCCACTTT. It specifies CASSSRNQGLPLHF.

The rearrangement uses TRBV28 and TRBJ1-4; 9 bases are a match to TRBD1. The germline V gene has CDR1 MDHEN and CDR2 SYDVKM. After removal of 5 bases from V and 7 bases from J, the junction contained 8 bases not matched to a gene. CDR3 length: 15 residues. Here the CDR3 DNA reads TGTGCCAGCAGTAGCCCGACAGGGGGGGGTGAAAAACTGTTTTTT. Amino acids: CASSSPTGGGEKLFF.

The rearrangement links TRBV25-1 to TRBJ2-1; 10 nucleotides match TRBD1. Germline CDR1 and CDR2: MGHDK and SYGVNS. This CDR3 is 14 amino acids long. Unmatched junction bases numbered 9, after V lost 6 bases and J lost 10 bases. This chain's CDR3 is CASRGDRGSLEQFF. CDR3 in DNA: TGTGCCAGCAGGGGGGACAGGGGCTCGCTCGAGCAGTTCTTC. Full variable domain (missing parts from reference TRBV25-1 and TRBJ2-1): EADIYQTPRYLVIGTGKKITLECSQTMGHDKMYWYQQDPGMELHLIHYSYGVNSTEKGDLSSESTVSRIRTEHFPLTLESARPSHTSQYLCASRGDRGSLEQFFGPGTRLTVL.

V usage is TRBV7-2 and J usage is TRBJ1-1, with D tentatively TRBD1 (6 bases). Germline V gene data show CDR1 as SGHTA and CDR2 as FQGNSA. Trimming took off 5 bases at V and 1 base at J, with 11 bases between the two ends. The CDR3 spans 14 residues. Written as DNA, the CDR3 is TGTGCCAGCAGCCCCGGGACACCGAACACTGAAGCTTTCTTT. Protein product: CASSPGTPNTEAFF.

The J gene is TRBJ2-5, the V gene TRBV5-1; D call uncertain. This CDR3 has 13 amino acids. Germline loops: CDR1 SGHRS, CDR2 YFSETQ. The ends were cut back, 0 bases at V and 3 bases at J, with 6 bases in the middle. The CDR3 DNA sequence: TGCGCCAGCAGCTTGGCTAACGAAGAGACCCAGTACTTC. Translated, it gives CASSLANEETQYF.

This chain uses TRBV13 with TRBJ1-6, with D uncertain. Looked up from germline, CDR1 is PRHDT and CDR2 is FYEKMQ (reference sequence). Trimming cost V 0 bases and J 14 bases, with 11 bases left between them. CDR3 length: 13 residues. The CDR3 spells CASSLGPVSALHF. The CDR3 nucleotides read TGTGCCAGCAGCTTAGGCCCAGTGTCAGCCCTCCACTTT.

The chain joins TRBV30 to TRBJ2-3; D is perhaps TRBD2 (6 bases). The CDR3 consists of 14 residues. V was trimmed by 2 bases and J by 7 bases, leaving 16 bases between them. Germline assignment: CDR1 GTSNPN and CDR2 SVGIG (reference sequence). In DNA form, the CDR3 reads TGTGCCTGGAGTTTTTCGACTAGTGGCAATACGCAGTATTTT. Amino acid sequence: CAWSFSTSGNTQYF. Full variable domain (rest looked up from reference TRBV30 and TRBJ2-3): SQTIHQWPATLVQPVGSPLSLECTVEGTSNPNLYWYRQAAGRGLQLLFYSVGIGQISSEVPQNLSASRPQDRQFILSSKKLLLSDSGFYLCAWSFSTSGNTQYFGPGTRLTVL.

This chain connects TRBV2 to TRBJ2-1; TRBD1 aligns across 10 bases. CDR1 and CDR2 from the germline V gene are SNHLY and FYNNEI. This CDR3 contains 13 residues. The trim removed 7 bases at V and 9 bases at J, leaving 6 bases unmatched. In DNA, the CDR3 is TGTGCCAGCAAAGAGACAGGGGGCACTGAGCAGTTCTTC. It translates to CASKETGGTEQFF.

The chain links TRBV6-1 to TRBJ2-7; 11 nucleotides match TRBD1. CDR3 length: 15 amino acids. Per germline, CDR1 MNHNS and CDR2 SASEGT. With 6 bases clipped from V and 5 bases from J, the junction kept 9 bases outside the gene matches. CDR3 sequence (DNA): TGTGCCAGCAGGTATGGACAGGGGGCTTACGACGAGCAGTACTTC. Amino acid sequence: CASRYGQGAYDEQYF.

This clone was recorded at least ten times. As DNA, the CDR3 is TGTGCCAGCAGACATCTAGCGGACTCCTACGAGCAGTACTTC. Translated, it gives CASRHLADSYEQYF. The chain links TRBV6-6 to TRBJ2-7, with 7 bases identical to TRBD2. Trimming cost V 6 bases and J 0 bases; bases outside gene matches: 5. The CDR3 runs to 14 residues. The germline V gene has CDR1 MNHNY and CDR2 SVGAGI (reference sequence).

The rearrangement links TRBV7-2 to TRBJ2-7; unclear D gene. Germline CDR1 SGHTA, CDR2 FQGNSA. Trimming took off 5 bases at V and 1 base at J, with 9 bases between the two ends. The CDR3 totals 13 residues. The CDR3 nucleotides read TGTGCCAGCAGCCCAGATAGGTCCTACGAGCAGTACTTC. Amino acids: CASSPDRSYEQYF. Variable domain in full (rest from reference TRBV7-2 and TRBJ2-7): GAGVSQSPSNKVTEKGKDVELRCDPISGHTALYWYRQSLGQGLEFLIYFQGNSAPDKSGLPSDRFSAERTGGSVSTLTIQRTQQEDSAVYLCASSPDRSYEQYFGPGTRLTVT.

Note on this clone: Within the sample, other DNA sequences also encode this same CDR3. This sequence joins TRBV30 and TRBJ2-7; 10 nucleotides agree with TRBD2. This CDR3 is built from 13 residues. The junction had 0 bases not matched to a gene; V was cut back by 3 bases and J by 1 base. CDR1 is GTSNPN, CDR2 SVGIG, per germline (reference sequence). In nucleotides, the CDR3 is TGTGCCTGGAGAGCGGGGGGGTCCTACGAGCAGTACTTC. It encodes CAWRAGGSYEQYF.

The chain joins TRBV11-2 to TRBJ2-5; 10 positions match TRBD1. Germline V lookup: CDR1 SGHAT, CDR2 FQNNGV. Unmatched junction bases numbered 6, after V lost 6 bases and J lost 5 bases. The CDR3 length is 14 residues. CDR3 nucleotide sequence: TGTGCCAGCAGAGTGACAGGGGGCAAGGAGACCCAGTACTTC. It codes for CASRVTGGKETQYF.

This chain connects TRBV5-1 to TRBJ2-6; D uncertain. Trimming left V 4 bases short and J 0 bases short, with 11 bases between. Germline CDR1 and CDR2: SGHRS and YFSETQ. The CDR3 has 16 residues. In DNA form, the CDR3 reads TGCGCCAGCAGCCCACCCGACCTCTCTGGGGCCAACGTCCTGACTTTC. It specifies CASSPPDLSGANVLTF.

The CDR3: CASSTRRSTGTGGIDIQYF. The DNA of the CDR3 is TGTGCCAGCAGCACGCGCAGATCAACAGGGACAGGGGGCATCGACATTCAGTACTTC. This sequence joins TRBV14 and TRBJ2-4, with 12 nucleotides matching TRBD1. J was trimmed by 8 bases and V by 5 bases; bases with no gene match: 19. Germline CDR1 reads SGHDN; CDR2 reads FVKESK. The CDR3 contains 19 residues. Full variable domain (rest looked up from reference TRBV14 and TRBJ2-4): EAGVTQFPSHSVIEKGQTVTLRCDPISGHDNLYWYRRVMGKEIKFLLHFVKESKQDESGMPNNRFLAERTGGTYSTLKVQPAELEDSGVYFCASSTRRSTGTGGIDIQYFGAGTRLSVL.

This chain joins TRBV25-1 and TRBJ2-7, with 9 positions matching TRBD1. From germline, CDR1 is MGHDK and CDR2 SYGVNS. This CDR3 is built from 16 residues. Trimming took 3 bases from V and 3 from J; bases not matched to a gene: 9. CDR3 bases: TGTGCCAGCAGTGATGCAACCGGGACAGGGAACTACGAGCAGTACTTC. Translation gives CASSDATGTGNYEQYF.

The chain uses TRBV5-6 and TRBJ2-7; TRBD2 is a possible D gene (6 bases). This CDR3 is built from 13 residues. The germline V and J ends were trimmed by 4 bases and 0 bases, with 8 bases remaining between them. Germline CDR1 SGHDT, CDR2 YYEEEE. The CDR3 DNA reads TGTGCCAGCAGCCGGGGGTACTCCTACGAGCAGTACTTC. This translates into CASSRGYSYEQYF.

This chain uses TRBV2 with TRBJ1-5; the D is unclear. CDR1 SNHLY and CDR2 FYNNEI come from the germline V gene. This CDR3 comprises 17 residues. V was pared by 6 bases and J by 0 bases, with 18 bases between. In nucleotides, the CDR3 is TGTGCCAGCAGCCCTCGGGGAGGGTTGAATAGCAATCAGCCCCAGCATTTT. Amino acids: CASSPRGGLNSNQPQHF. The variable domain in full, with the rest retrieved from reference TRBV2 and TRBJ1-5, is EPEVTQTPSHQVTQMGQEVILRCVPISNHLYFYWYRQILGQKVEFLVSFYNNEISEKSEIFDDQFSVERPDGSNFTLKIRSTKLEDSAMYFCASSPRGGLNSNQPQHFGDGTRLSIL.

J is TRBJ2-1 and V is TRBV6-1; maybe TRBD2 (5 bases). This CDR3 has 13 residues. Germline CDR1 is MNHNS and CDR2 is SASEGT. The CDR3 loop is CATEATKYNEQFF. The CDR3 region has the DNA TGTGCAACGGAGGCAACCAAGTACAATGAGCAGTTCTTC.

The chain combines TRBV6-6 with TRBJ2-7; 11 bases align to TRBD1. This CDR3 spans 13 amino acids. Losses at the gene ends were 4 bases for V and 9 bases for J; bases not matched to a gene: 5. The germline V gene has CDR1 MNHNY and CDR2 SVGAGI (reference sequence). The CDR3 nucleotides read TGTGCCAGCAGTTCCGGACAGGGGGCTGGGCAGTACTTC. Translating gives CASSSGQGAGQYF.

V usage is TRBV9 and J usage is TRBJ2-3, with 8 nucleotides matching TRBD2. Germline assignment: CDR1 SGDLS and CDR2 YYNGEE. V shed 3 bases, J shed 0 bases, and the junction held 9 bases outside the gene matches. This CDR3 spans 17 amino acids. Written as DNA, the CDR3 is TGTGCCAGCAGCGCCTCCCCGGGGGGGCCGAGCACAGATACGCAGTATTTT. Residues: CASSASPGGPSTDTQYF.